The 10 T cell receptor beta chains below all came from one sample that was sequenced in a study of shared clonotypes between healthy human individuals. The table came from immunoSEQ multiplex PCR; TCRdb's copy has only in-frame clones and leaves some out. The sample has about 1.5 million clones; approximately 98% are singletons. Sequenced: naive CD4+ T cells sorted from blood. Subset given: CD45RA+ positively selected. These receptor sequences come from a man younger than 45 in good health.

The CDR3 nucleotides read TGTGCCAGCAGTACAGGACAGTTCAATCAGCCCCAGCATTTT. Protein: CASSTGQFNQPQHF. V and J are TRBV28 and TRBJ1-5; tentative D call: TRBD1 (6 bases). The V gene's germline CDR1 is MDHEN and CDR2 SYDVKM. The CDR3 loop spans 14 amino acids. The ends were cut back, 5 bases at V and 3 bases at J, with 11 bases in the middle.

The chain has TRBV7-9 and TRBJ1-4, with 9 bases matching TRBD1. Germline lookup yields CDR1 SEHNR and CDR2 FQNEAQ (reference sequence). CDR3 length: 15 residues. V was clipped by 3 bases and J by 4 bases; unmatched bases: 3. The CDR3 region has the DNA TGTGCCAGCAGCTTCGGGACAGGGATTAATGAAAAACTGTTTTTT. Translation: CASSFGTGINEKLFF.

For this clone: Other DNA sequences in the sample encode the same CDR3. The rearrangement joins TRBV5-1 to TRBJ1-1; unclear D gene. Germline V gene sequence: CDR1 SGHRS, CDR2 YFSETQ. This CDR3 contains 13 residues. The ends were cut back, 0 bases at V and 0 bases at J, with 3 bases in the middle. CDR3 protein: CASSLVVNTEAFF. CDR3 bases: TGCGCCAGCAGCTTGGTTGTGAACACTGAAGCTTTCTTT.

V and J are TRBV7-2 and TRBJ2-2; tentative D call: TRBD2 (5 bases). V was clipped by 3 bases and J by 6 bases, with 11 bases between them. The CDR3 spans 14 residues. Germline CDR1 SGHTA, CDR2 FQGNSA. Here the CDR3 reads CASSLQSGSGELFF. The CDR3 DNA reads as TGTGCCAGCAGCTTGCAATCGGGGTCCGGGGAGCTGTTTTTT. The full variable domain, in which reference TRBV7-2 and TRBJ2-2 provide the parts outside the CDR3, is GAGVSQSPSNKVTEKGKDVELRCDPISGHTALYWYRQSLGQGLEFLIYFQGNSAPDKSGLPSDRFSAERTGGSVSTLTIQRTQQEDSAVYLCASSLQSGSGELFFGEGSRLTVL.

This chain connects TRBV5-4 to TRBJ2-3, with a tentative D call TRBD1 (6 bases). Germline V gene lookup returns CDR1 SGHNT and CDR2 YYREEE (reference sequence). V lost 4 bases and J lost 0, with 9 bases in between. This CDR3 is built from 14 residues. CDR3 coding DNA: TGTGCCAGCAGCACGACAGGCAGCACAGATACGCAGTATTTT. Its translation: CASSTTGSTDTQYF. Using reference TRBV5-4 and TRBJ2-3 for the parts outside the CDR3, the full variable domain is ETGVTQSPTHLIKTRGQQVTLRCSSQSGHNTVSWYQQALGQGPQFIFQYYREEENGRGNFPPRFSGLQFPNYSSELNVNALELDDSALYLCASSTTGSTDTQYFGPGTRLTVL.

This clone was recorded a few times. The rearrangement links TRBV6-6 to TRBJ1-5, with D uncertain. Trimming stripped 7 bases from V and 1 base from J, with 8 bases between. Germline CDR1 reads MNHNY; CDR2 reads SVGAGI (reference sequence). The length of the CDR3 is 13 residues. In DNA form, the CDR3 reads TGTGCCAGCAAAAGGGAGAGCAATCAGCCCCAGCATTTT. It codes for CASKRESNQPQHF.

The V call is TRBV18, the J call TRBJ2-7; tentatively, D is TRBD1 or TRBD2 (5 bases each). Trimming cost V 0 bases and J 5 bases, with 11 bases left between them. This CDR3 contains 14 residues. Germline V gene sequence: CDR1 KGHSH, CDR2 LQKENI. The CDR3 DNA is TGTGCCAGCTCACCACCGTGGGACCAACACGAGCAGTACTTC. Translation: CASSPPWDQHEQYF.

This chain uses TRBV5-1 with TRBJ1-1; D unclear. CDR3 size: 15 residues. Trimming left V 5 bases short and J 1 base short, with 15 bases between. From germline, CDR1 is SGHRS and CDR2 YFSETQ. The CDR3 DNA sequence: TGCGCCAGCAGTCAAGACTGGGCTCGGAACACTGAAGCTTTCTTT. Residues: CASSQDWARNTEAFF.

V usage is TRBV28 and J usage is TRBJ2-7, with D possibly TRBD1 on 5 matching bases. V lost 3 bases to trimming and J lost 2 bases, with 14 bases between them. CDR3 size: 15 residues. Germline lookup yields CDR1 MDHEN and CDR2 SYDVKM. CDR3 nucleotides: TGTGCCAGCAGTTTCTTAAGGGGCCCAGCCTACGAGCAGTACTTC. Amino acid sequence: CASSFLRGPAYEQYF.

The rearrangement links TRBV2 to TRBJ2-1; 8 bases are shared with TRBD1. The germline CDR1 and CDR2 sequences are SNHLY and FYNNEI. The CDR3 totals 15 residues. V was pared by 4 bases and J by 7 bases, with 9 bases of the junction left unmatched. In DNA form, the CDR3 reads TGTGCCAGCAGTGTCGAGCAGGGGGCATCTAATGAGCAGTTCTTC. It codes for CASSVEQGASNEQFF.